This entry concerns a single T cell receptor (beta chain). TCRdb's copy holds only in-frame clones and misses some; the assay was immunoSEQ multiplex PCR. The table has 150,000 to 200,000 clones, more than 85% seen once; the top ten hold just under 2%. The CDR3 covers 15 residues. The V and J ends lost 7 bases and 4 bases, in that order; junction bases with no gene match: 12. In germline, CDR1 is MNHEY, CDR2 SVGAGI. This entry is derived from a study of blood T cell repertoires in COVID-19. In the study overall: Spain, Italy and the United States supplied samples that represented acute and convalescent COVID-19. PBMCs, B-cell-depleted T cells, or T cells provided the cDNA or gDNA that made up the material.

The V gene is TRBV6-5, the J gene TRBJ2-5; TRBD2 matches at 7 bases. This clonotype was sampled from an older woman with COVID-19, enrolled during active disease. Sequenced sample: peripheral blood. The CDR3 nucleotides read TGTGCCAGCACCCTGGGGACTAACCGTGTAGAGACCCAGTACTTC. The encoded protein is CASTLGTNRVETQYF.